The 17 T cell receptor beta chains below come from one sample, sequenced in a study of identical twins (dated by TCRdb to 2016 to 2017). Receptor libraries were prepared by 5' RACE. Instrument on record: Illumina HiSeq 2000. Using fastp at Q25 and MiXCR, TCRdb reprocessed the public reads and kept productive beta chains. Each entry merges the rows of one CDR3 protein and shows their most common DNA and genes. The sample table contains some 730,000 distinct CDR3 sequences; only one count was recorded for about 18% of them. The top ten clonotypes cover around 12% of the sample. The sample was also reused in another study, on T cells expressing NK-cell markers.

Sequenced: PBMCs. All receptors come from a woman aged 18-29 years in good health.

This clonotype was observed a few times. This chain joins TRBV20-1 and TRBJ2-1; 8 bases match TRBD2. The CDR3 totals 11 residues. Germline loops: CDR1 DFQATT, CDR2 SNEGSKA (reference sequence). After removal of 4 bases from V and 11 bases from J, the junction contained 4 bases not matched to a gene. The CDR3 DNA reads TGCAGTGCTAAAAGCGGGAGTCAGCAGTTCTTC. It specifies CSAKSGSQQFF.

This clonotype was seen at least ten times. The CDR3 reads CACSGQPRYEQYF. CDR3 DNA: TGTGCCTGCTCCGGGCAGCCCAGGTACGAGCAGTACTTC. This sequence joins TRBV12-3 or TRBV12-4 and TRBJ2-7, with D hard to call. V lost 11 bases, J lost 4 bases, and 18 bases lay in between. The CDR3 runs to 13 residues.

This clonotype was seen a handful of times. This chain uses TRBV6-5 with TRBJ2-3; no clear D. V shed 0 bases and J shed 2 bases, with 12 bases lying between them. CDR3 length: 16 amino acids. Germline V gene lookup returns CDR1 MNHEY and CDR2 SVGAGI. The CDR3 region has the DNA TGTGCCAGCAGTTACTCGGCGCGGTTCCACACAGATACGCAGTATTTT. This codes for CASSYSARFHTDTQYF.

This clonotype was counted at least ten times. The chain links TRBV12-3 or TRBV12-4 to TRBJ1-1, with TRBD1 matching 8 bases. V lost 8 bases and J lost 7; bases outside the gene matches: 9. The CDR3 length is 13 residues. The CDR3 DNA sequence: TGTGCCAGCCGCTTGACAGGGGAGGGTGAAGCTTTCTTT. Protein: CASRLTGEGEAFF.

This clonotype was found many times. The V call is TRBV20-1, the J call TRBJ1-1; maybe TRBD1 (6 bases). V was shortened by 1 base and J by 2 bases, with 11 bases between the two germline ends. The germline V gene has CDR1 DFQATT and CDR2 SNEGSKA (reference sequence). The length of the CDR3 is 14 residues. The CDR3 DNA reads as TGCAGTGCTAGAGGGGGGACAATCAACACTGAAGCTTTCTTT. This encodes CSARGGTINTEAFF.

The chain joins TRBV6-5 to TRBJ1-1; D perhaps matches TRBD1 (5 bases). The V gene's germline CDR1 is MNHEY and CDR2 SVGAGI. The CDR3 length is 15 residues. V shed 0 bases and J shed 5 bases, with 13 bases lying between them. CDR3 loop: CASSYSSGTGTEAFF. CDR3 nucleotides: TGTGCCAGCAGTTACTCGTCGGGGACGGGAACTGAAGCTTTCTTT.

This clonotype was found many times. The CDR3 spells CASSLKGGSNNEQFF. In nucleotides, the CDR3 is TGTGCCAGCAGTTTAAAGGGTGGATCAAACAATGAGCAGTTCTTC. The chain employs TRBV12-3 or TRBV12-4 and TRBJ2-1; D unresolved. This CDR3 contains 15 residues. V lost 2 bases and J lost 5, with 13 bases in between.

The chain joins TRBV12-3 or TRBV12-4 to TRBJ1-1; D perhaps matches TRBD1 (5 bases). V was clipped by 7 bases and J by 5 bases, with 14 bases between them. The CDR3 is made up of 13 amino acids. The CDR3 DNA reads as TGTGCCAGCACCCACACCGGGGGAACTGAAGCTTTCTTT. Residues: CASTHTGGTEAFF.

This clonotype occurred many times. This chain links TRBV12-3 or TRBV12-4 with TRBJ2-3, with D possibly called TRBD1 or TRBD2 (6 bases each). The CDR3 spans 13 residues. Trimming shortened V by 9 bases and J by 5 bases, and 15 bases separated the two germline ends. The CDR3 here is CARSRRGEDTQYF. CDR3 nucleotide sequence: TGTGCCAGATCTCGGAGGGGGGAAGATACGCAGTATTTT.

The chain couples TRBV20-1 to TRBJ2-2; 9 bases align to TRBD2. V lost 6 bases and J lost 5; bases outside the gene matches: 7. This CDR3 comprises 14 residues. The germline V gene encodes CDR1 DFQATT and CDR2 SNEGSKA (reference sequence). CDR3 sequence (DNA): TGCAGTGCCAAATTAGCGGGAGTAACCGGGGAGCTGTTTTTT. Its protein is CSAKLAGVTGELFF.

This clonotype turned up a few times. The V call is TRBV21-1, the J call TRBJ1-3. TRBV21-1 is designated a pseudogene. The CDR3 extends over 14 amino acids. CDR3 DNA: TGTGCCAGCAGCCCTAGGGCAGGGCGGAACACCATATATTTT. This codes for CASSPRAGRNTIYF.

The chain combines TRBV6-2 or TRBV6-3 with TRBJ2-1; the D is unclear. Germline V gene lookup returns CDR1 MNHEY and CDR2 SVGEGT. The CDR3 consists of 14 residues. V was clipped by 6 bases and J by 5 bases, with 14 bases between them. In DNA form, the CDR3 reads TGTGCCAGCAGAACCCGGGTAGCAAACAATGAGCAGTTCTTC. Residues: CASRTRVANNEQFF.

This clonotype was found a few times. The V gene is TRBV6-4, the J gene TRBJ1-6, with 10 bases aligning to TRBD1. The V and J ends lost 3 bases and 7 bases, in that order; junction bases with no gene match: 6. This CDR3 is 16 amino acids long. Looked up from germline, CDR1 is MRHNA and CDR2 is SNTAGT. The chain's CDR3 is CASSEQPGQGNSPLHF. In nucleotides, the CDR3 is TGTGCCAGCAGTGAGCAACCGGGACAGGGGAATTCACCCCTCCACTTT.

This chain connects TRBV11-2 to TRBJ2-2, with D perhaps TRBD1 (6 bases). The CDR3 contains 18 residues. Germline assignment: CDR1 SGHAT and CDR2 FQNNGV. V gave up 2 bases and J gave up 2 bases, with 18 bases separating them. CDR3 in amino acids: CASSLSSMGHSNTGELFF. In DNA, the CDR3 is TGTGCCAGCAGCTTAAGTTCGATGGGACACTCTAACACCGGGGAGCTGTTTTTT. Full variable domain (rest looked up from reference TRBV11-2 and TRBJ2-2): EAGVAQSPRYKIIEKRQSVAFWCNPISGHATLYWYQQILGQGPKLLIQFQNNGVVDDSQLPKDRFSAERLKGVDSTLKIQPAKLEDSAVYLCASSLSSMGHSNTGELFFGEGSRLTVL.

The CDR3 region is CASSWAGQGRYEQYF. The CDR3 nucleotides are TGTGCCAGCAGCTGGGCCGGGCAGGGGAGATACGAGCAGTACTTC. The chain joins TRBV7-9 to TRBJ2-7; TRBD1 is a possible D gene (6 bases). The CDR3 is 15 residues long. CDR1 SEHNR and CDR2 FQNEAQ come from the germline V gene (reference sequence). V shed 4 bases and J shed 4 bases, with 17 bases lying between them.

The gene calls are TRBV7-4 and TRBJ2-1; 7 bases align to TRBD2. CDR3 length: 18 amino acids. CDR1 and CDR2 from the germline V gene are SGHVT and SQSDAQ. Trimming removed 2 bases from V and 4 bases from J; junction bases left unmatched: 14. This CDR3 is CASSLSPLLADIYNEQFF. CDR3 DNA: TGTGCCAGCAGCTTAAGCCCCCTCCTAGCGGATATATACAATGAGCAGTTCTTC.

This clonotype showed up many times. This rearrangement joins TRBV27 to TRBJ2-2; D is unclear. Germline CDR1 MNHEY, CDR2 SMNVEV (reference sequence). The V and J ends lost 3 bases and 3 bases respectively, with 2 bases between them. This CDR3 comprises 12 residues. The DNA of the CDR3 is TGTGCCAGCAGTTTCTACACCGGGGAGCTGTTTTTT. Encoded protein: CASSFYTGELFF.